The clone carrying this T cell receptor (beta chain) was seen ten or more times. Its antigen remains unidentified. Using a J-beta primer mix together with a sample-barcoded 5' primer, a second PCR was run for about 6 to 11 cycles. TCRdb used MiXCR to reprocess the 5' RACE reads, holding one entry per CDR3 protein. The table includes some 550,000 distinct CDR3 sequences, about 45% detected once. The data are from a study of blood T cells in healthy people across ages. Study-wide points: There was a strong correlation between TCR beta diversity and naive T cell percentage.

Germline CDR1 reads MNHEY; CDR2 reads SVGAGI. The CDR3 contains 16 residues. Trimming took 6 bases from V and 0 from J, leaving 12 bases between them. The receptor's source is a man aged 80 or over in good health. Sequencing input: blood. The V gene is TRBV6-5, the J gene TRBJ2-6; D remains ambiguous. CDR3: CASRSPGNSGANVLTF. The CDR3 region has the DNA TGTGCCAGCAGGTCCCCAGGAAACTCTGGGGCCAACGTCCTGACTTTC.